These 15 T cell receptor beta chains were sequenced from one sample in a study of shared clonotypes between healthy human individuals (dated by TCRdb to 2019 to 2021). Libraries came from the immunoSEQ multiplex PCR assay. Held by TCRdb, this immuneACCESS table contains in-frame sequences only and omits some clones. Under half of the omission traces to an unresolved V gene where checked; the cause of the rest is unknown. This sample has 1,500,000 or so clones in its table, and roughly 96% of those were observed once. The ten largest clones take up roughly 1.2% of the sample. The sample consisted of naive CD4+ T cells sorted from blood. In light of the paper, this sample's cell subset or site label describes: CD45RA+ positively selected. The receptor source for this set is a man aged 25 to 45 in good health.

This rearrangement joins TRBV30 to TRBJ2-7; 10 bases match TRBD2. CDR3 length equals 19 residues. CDR1 GTSNPN and CDR2 SVGIG come from the germline V gene (reference sequence). Trimming cost V 2 bases and J 5 bases; bases outside gene matches: 21. The CDR3 DNA follows: TGTGCCTGGAGTCCTGTCTTACTAAGCGGGAGGGCCGGAATCCACGAGCAGTACTTC. Encoded protein: CAWSPVLLSGRAGIHEQYF.

The chain joins TRBV27 to TRBJ1-5; D is undetermined. Germline assignment: CDR1 MNHEY and CDR2 SMNVEV (reference sequence). The CDR3 spans 13 residues. V shed 1 base and J shed 8 bases, with 9 bases lying between them. This chain's CDR3 is CASSLLFAEPQHF. CDR3 nucleotide sequence: TGTGCCAGCAGTTTATTATTTGCGGAGCCCCAGCATTTT.

The V gene is TRBV11-2, the J gene TRBJ2-1, with 11 nucleotides matching TRBD2. CDR3 length: 15 amino acids. J lost 3 bases, V lost 3 bases, and 1 base had no gene match. Looked up from germline, CDR1 is SGHAT and CDR2 is FQNNGV. The chain's CDR3 is CASSFLAGGYNEQFF. CDR3 in DNA: TGTGCCAGCAGCTTCCTAGCGGGAGGCTACAATGAGCAGTTCTTC.

The chain is built from TRBV5-5 and TRBJ2-3, with D unclear. Germline CDR1 reads SGHKS; CDR2 reads YYEKEE (reference sequence). The CDR3 contains 11 residues. V was shortened by 4 bases and J by 5 bases, with 5 bases between the two germline ends. The CDR3 sequence is CASSPEDTQYF. The CDR3 DNA sequence: TGTGCCAGCAGCCCTGAAGATACGCAGTATTTT.

The chain links TRBV19 to TRBJ2-4; D is perhaps TRBD2 (5 bases). Deletions cut 3 bases from V and 1 base from J, with 10 bases between. CDR3 length: 15 residues. Germline lookup yields CDR1 LNHDA and CDR2 SQIVND (reference sequence). The CDR3 loop is CASSIFGEAKNIQYF. The CDR3 DNA reads as TGTGCCAGTAGTATTTTCGGGGAGGCCAAAAACATTCAGTACTTC.

The rearrangement uses TRBV19 and TRBJ1-5; 7 bases are a match to TRBD1. V shed 5 bases, J shed 0 bases, and the junction held 7 bases outside the gene matches. This CDR3 is built from 16 residues. Germline assignment: CDR1 LNHDA and CDR2 SQIVND (reference sequence). CDR3 coding DNA: TGTGCCAGTAGTGCCCAGGGGGGTATTAGCAATCAGCCCCAGCATTTT. This codes for CASSAQGGISNQPQHF.

The chain is built from TRBV10-3 and TRBJ2-3; 9 bases are a match to TRBD1. The CDR3 consists of 15 residues. The V gene's germline CDR1 is ENHRY and CDR2 SYGVKD. The trim removed 3 bases at V and 7 bases at J, leaving 8 bases unmatched. As DNA, the CDR3 is TGTGCCATCAGTGATCGGGACAGGGAGAGTCATACGCAGTATTTT. Translation: CAISDRDRESHTQYF.

V usage is TRBV28 and J usage is TRBJ1-1; 7 nucleotides align to TRBD1. The CDR3 is 15 amino acids. Germline CDR1 and CDR2: MDHEN and SYDVKM. The V segment lost 5 bases and the J segment 5 bases; nucleotides outside the gene matches: 11. This CDR3 is CASSLRRGRETEAFF. As DNA, the CDR3 is TGTGCCAGCAGTCTTAGAAGGGGGCGAGAAACTGAAGCTTTCTTT.

This chain joins TRBV4-3 and TRBJ2-6; no clear D. The CDR3 is made up of 17 amino acids. Looked up from germline, CDR1 is LGHNA and CDR2 is YSLEER. V was trimmed by 2 bases and J by 2 bases, leaving 13 bases between them. The CDR3 protein is CASSQFASAAGANVLTF. The CDR3, as DNA: TGCGCCAGCAGCCAATTTGCCAGTGCTGCTGGGGCCAACGTCCTGACTTTC.

This chain links TRBV6-5 with TRBJ2-2; possible D gene TRBD2, 5 bases. V lost 1 base and J 6 bases, leaving 12 bases between the germline ends. Germline CDR1 is MNHEY and CDR2 is SVGAGI. The CDR3 runs 15 residues. The CDR3 spells CASSYFGIGPGELFF. Here the CDR3 DNA reads TGTGCCAGCAGTTACTTCGGGATCGGCCCCGGGGAGCTGTTTTTT.

This clone has just one count. The chain combines TRBV6-5 with TRBJ1-3; TRBD1 matches 10 bases. Germline V gives CDR1 MNHEY, CDR2 SVGAGI. The length of the CDR3 is 15 residues. With 0 bases clipped from V and 7 bases from J, the junction kept 3 bases outside the gene matches. Here the CDR3 DNA reads TGTGCCAGCAGTTACTCGAGACAGGGGGCGAACACCATATATTTT. As protein: CASSYSRQGANTIYF.

The V call is TRBV27, the J call TRBJ1-5, with D tentatively TRBD1 (5 bases). The CDR3 is 15 residues long. Germline V CDR1 and CDR2: MNHEY, SMNVEV (reference sequence). The V end was cut by 3 bases, the J end by 0 bases, with 9 bases between. CDR3 coding DNA: TGTGCCAGCAGTTTCGGCAGGGATAGCAATCAGCCCCAGCATTTT. Its protein product is CASSFGRDSNQPQHF.

J is TRBJ2-2 and V is TRBV7-9; TRBD2 aligns across 9 bases. This CDR3 has 19 amino acids. Germline values: CDR1 SEHNR, CDR2 FQNEAQ (reference sequence). The V gene end was trimmed by 4 bases and the J gene end by 0 bases; junction bases not matched to a gene: 12. This CDR3 reads CASSSSKGREGTNTGELFF. The CDR3 DNA reads as TGTGCCAGCAGCTCGTCTAAAGGGCGGGAGGGCACGAACACCGGGGAGCTGTTTTTT. Looking up the rest from reference TRBV7-9 and TRBJ2-2 gives the full variable domain: DTGVSQNPRHKITKRGQNVTFRCDPISEHNRLYWYRQTLGQGPEFLTYFQNEAQLEKSRLLSDRFSAERPKGSFSTLEIQRTEQGDSAMYLCASSSSKGREGTNTGELFFGEGSRLTVL.

The chain carries TRBV25-1 and TRBJ2-7, with D perhaps matching TRBD1 (5 bases). The CDR3 runs to 13 residues. CDR1 and CDR2 from the germline V gene are MGHDK and SYGVNS. V was trimmed by 2 bases and J by 6 bases, leaving 11 bases between them. The CDR3 loop reads CASSELDRPEQYF. The CDR3 DNA follows: TGTGCCAGCAGTGAACTTGACAGACCCGAGCAGTACTTC.

V is TRBV9 and J is TRBJ2-1; TRBD2 aligns across 9 bases. The CDR3 extends over 15 amino acids. The germline gives CDR1 SGDLS, CDR2 YYNGEE. Trimming removed 0 bases from V and 6 bases from J; junction bases left unmatched: 4. The CDR3 bases are TGTGCCAGCAGCGTAGAACTAGCGGGTTTCAATGAGCAGTTCTTC. Residues: CASSVELAGFNEQFF.